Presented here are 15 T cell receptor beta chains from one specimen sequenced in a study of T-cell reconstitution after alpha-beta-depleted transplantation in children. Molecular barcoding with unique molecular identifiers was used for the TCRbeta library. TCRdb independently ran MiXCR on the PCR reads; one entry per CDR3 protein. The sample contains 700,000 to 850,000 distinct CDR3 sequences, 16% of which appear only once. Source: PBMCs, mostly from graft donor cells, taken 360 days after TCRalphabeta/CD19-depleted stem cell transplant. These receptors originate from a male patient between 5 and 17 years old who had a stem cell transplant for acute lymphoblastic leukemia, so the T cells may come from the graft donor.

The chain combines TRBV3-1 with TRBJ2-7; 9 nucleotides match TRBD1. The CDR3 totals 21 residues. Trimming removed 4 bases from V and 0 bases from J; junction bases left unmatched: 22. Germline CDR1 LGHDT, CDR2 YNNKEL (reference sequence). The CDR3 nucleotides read TGTGCCAGCAGCCCTGGAGAGTGGGGGCCAGAAGGGGACAGGGTCTCCTACGAGCAGTACTTC. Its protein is CASSPGEWGPEGDRVSYEQYF.

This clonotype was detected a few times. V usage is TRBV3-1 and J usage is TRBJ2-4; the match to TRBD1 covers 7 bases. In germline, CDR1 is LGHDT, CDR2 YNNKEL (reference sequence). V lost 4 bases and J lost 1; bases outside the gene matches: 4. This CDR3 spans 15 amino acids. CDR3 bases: TGTGCCAGCAGCCGACAGGGAACGGCCAAAAACATTCAGTACTTC. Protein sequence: CASSRQGTAKNIQYF.

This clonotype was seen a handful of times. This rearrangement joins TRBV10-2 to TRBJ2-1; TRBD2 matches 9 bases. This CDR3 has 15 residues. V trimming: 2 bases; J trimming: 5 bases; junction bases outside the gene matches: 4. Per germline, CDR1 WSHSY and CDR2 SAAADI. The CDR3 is CASSEPWTSDNEQFF. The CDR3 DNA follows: TGCGCCAGCAGTGAGCCGTGGACTAGCGACAATGAGCAGTTCTTC.

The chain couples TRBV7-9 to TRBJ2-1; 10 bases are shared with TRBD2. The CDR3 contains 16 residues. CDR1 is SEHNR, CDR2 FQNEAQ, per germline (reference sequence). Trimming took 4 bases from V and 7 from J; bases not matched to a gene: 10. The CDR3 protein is CASSYVPGLAPNEQFF. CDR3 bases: TGTGCCAGCAGCTACGTTCCGGGACTAGCGCCTAATGAGCAGTTCTTC.

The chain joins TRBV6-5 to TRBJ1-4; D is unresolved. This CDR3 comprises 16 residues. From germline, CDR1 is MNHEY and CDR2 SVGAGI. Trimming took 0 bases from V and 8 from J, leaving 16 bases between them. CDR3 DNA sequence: TGTGCCAGCAGTTACTCGTTGGAGGCCTCACGGGAAAAACTGTTTTTT. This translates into CASSYSLEASREKLFF.

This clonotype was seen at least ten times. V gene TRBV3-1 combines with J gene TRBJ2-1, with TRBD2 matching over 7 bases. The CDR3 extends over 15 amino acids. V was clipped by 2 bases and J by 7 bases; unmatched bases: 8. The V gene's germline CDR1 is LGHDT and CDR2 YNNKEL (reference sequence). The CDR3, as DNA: TGTGCCAGCAGCCAAATCGGCGGGAGATGGAATGAGCAGTTCTTC. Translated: CASSQIGGRWNEQFF.

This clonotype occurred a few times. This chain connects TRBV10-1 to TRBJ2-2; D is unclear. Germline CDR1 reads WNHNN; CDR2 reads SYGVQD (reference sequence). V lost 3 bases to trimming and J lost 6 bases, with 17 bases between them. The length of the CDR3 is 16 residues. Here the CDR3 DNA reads TGCGCCAGCAGTGAAGGGCAGTCCTACGGACCCGGGGAGCTGTTTTTT. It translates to CASSEGQSYGPGELFF.

The CDR3 region has the DNA TGTGCCAGCACCCATCTTCTAGCGGGAGGCCCCAATGAGCAGTTCTTC. Its translation: CASTHLLAGGPNEQFF. The rearrangement links TRBV12-3 or TRBV12-4 to TRBJ2-1, with TRBD2 matching over 11 bases. CDR3 length: 16 amino acids. V lost 7 bases, J lost 6 bases, and 11 bases stayed unmatched.

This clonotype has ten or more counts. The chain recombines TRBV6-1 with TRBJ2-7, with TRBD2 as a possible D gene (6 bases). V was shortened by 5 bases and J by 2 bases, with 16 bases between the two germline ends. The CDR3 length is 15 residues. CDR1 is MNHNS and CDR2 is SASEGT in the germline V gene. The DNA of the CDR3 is TGTGCCAGCAGTACACCCGGGACTTTGACCTACGAGCAGTACTTC. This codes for CASSTPGTLTYEQYF.

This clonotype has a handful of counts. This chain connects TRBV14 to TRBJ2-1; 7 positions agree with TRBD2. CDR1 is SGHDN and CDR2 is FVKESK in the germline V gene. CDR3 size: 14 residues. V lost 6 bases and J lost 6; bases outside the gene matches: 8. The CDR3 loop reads CASRWAGATNEQFF. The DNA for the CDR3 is TGTGCCAGCAGGTGGGCGGGAGCAACCAATGAGCAGTTCTTC.

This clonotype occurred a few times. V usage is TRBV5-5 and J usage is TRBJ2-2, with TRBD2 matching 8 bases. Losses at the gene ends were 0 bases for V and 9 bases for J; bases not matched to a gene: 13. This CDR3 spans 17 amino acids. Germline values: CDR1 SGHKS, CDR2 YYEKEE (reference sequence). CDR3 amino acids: CASSLAMGAGDNRELFF. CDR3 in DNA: TGTGCCAGCAGCTTGGCCATGGGAGCGGGAGACAATCGGGAGCTGTTTTTT.

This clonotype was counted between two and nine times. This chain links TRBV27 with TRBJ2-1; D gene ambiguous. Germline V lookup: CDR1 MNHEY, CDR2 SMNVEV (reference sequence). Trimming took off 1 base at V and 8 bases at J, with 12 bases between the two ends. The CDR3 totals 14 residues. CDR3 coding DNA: TGTGCCAGCAGTTTATGGGCTAGTAGGGATGAGCAGTTCTTC. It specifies CASSLWASRDEQFF.

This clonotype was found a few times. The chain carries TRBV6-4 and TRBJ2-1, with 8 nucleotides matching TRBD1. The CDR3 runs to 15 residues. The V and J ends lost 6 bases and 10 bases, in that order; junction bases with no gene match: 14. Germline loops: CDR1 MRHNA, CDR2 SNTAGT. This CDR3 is CASRVDSRGRWEQFF. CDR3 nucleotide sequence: TGTGCCAGCAGAGTAGATTCCAGGGGGCGCTGGGAGCAGTTCTTC.

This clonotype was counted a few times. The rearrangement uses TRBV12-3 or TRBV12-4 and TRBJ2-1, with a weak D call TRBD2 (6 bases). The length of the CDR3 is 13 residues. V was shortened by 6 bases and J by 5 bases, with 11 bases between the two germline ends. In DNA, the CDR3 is TGTGCCAGCAGCCGGGGGAATAACAATGAGCAGTTCTTC. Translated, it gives CASSRGNNNEQFF.

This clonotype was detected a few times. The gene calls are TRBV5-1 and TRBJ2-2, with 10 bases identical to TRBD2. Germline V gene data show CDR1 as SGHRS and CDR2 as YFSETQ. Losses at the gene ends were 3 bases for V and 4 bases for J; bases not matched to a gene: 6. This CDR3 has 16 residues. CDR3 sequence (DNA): TGCGCCAGCAGCTCTAGCGGGAGCACGGCCACCGGGGAGCTGTTTTTT. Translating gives CASSSSGSTATGELFF.